The 30 T cell receptor beta chains below were found in one sample sequenced in a study of cytomegalovirus exposure and HLA in healthy donors. PCR used 60 Vbeta primers and 13 Jbeta primers. Only in-frame clones appear in the TCRdb table, and some are missing; sequencing was by immunoSEQ multiplex PCR. The sample lists 150,000 to 180,000 clones, roughly 80% occurring once. Input material: PBMCs. The receptors here all came from a woman in her thirties or forties in good health and CMV-seronegative.

This rearrangement joins TRBV7-9 to TRBJ1-5; 8 nucleotides line up with TRBD1. Germline CDR1 and CDR2: SEHNR and FQNEAQ (reference sequence). CDR3 length: 16 amino acids. The ends lost 6 bases at V and 2 bases at J; junction bases unmatched: 9. Here the CDR3 DNA reads TGTGCCAGCAGTACTCAGGGGGCAGCGGGCAATCAGCCCCAGCATTTT. Amino acid sequence: CASSTQGAAGNQPQHF.

The chain has TRBV10-3 and TRBJ1-1, with D possibly matching TRBD1 (6 bases). Germline CDR1 reads ENHRY; CDR2 reads SYGVKD. V dropped 0 bases and J dropped 6 bases, with 11 bases sitting between them. The CDR3 consists of 14 residues. The CDR3, as DNA: TGTGCCATCAGTGAGTCCCCGGGGGGCTCTGAAGCTTTCTTT. Translated: CAISESPGGSEAFF.

The chain carries TRBV6-5 and TRBJ1-1, with TRBD1 identical over 10 bases. V shed 1 base, J shed 4 bases, and the junction held 3 bases outside the gene matches. The CDR3 totals 15 residues. Germline V gene lookup returns CDR1 MNHEY and CDR2 SVGAGI. The chain's CDR3 is CASSYLGQGGTEAFF. The CDR3 DNA reads TGTGCCAGCAGTTACTTAGGACAGGGGGGCACTGAAGCTTTCTTT.

J is TRBJ1-1 and V is TRBV20-1; the D is unclear. Germline V gene lookup returns CDR1 DFQATT and CDR2 SNEGSKA (reference sequence). V was clipped by 4 bases and J by 5 bases, with 8 bases between them. The CDR3 consists of 11 residues. CDR3 coding DNA: TGCAGTGCTAACGGTTGGACTGAAGCTTTCTTT. This encodes CSANGWTEAFF.

The rearrangement joins TRBV5-1 to TRBJ2-7; 9 bases map to TRBD1. This CDR3 contains 12 residues. Trimming cost V 8 bases and J 2 bases; bases outside gene matches: 2. Germline V gene data show CDR1 as SGHRS and CDR2 as YFSETQ. The CDR3: CASRDRAYEQYF. The CDR3 nucleotides read TGCGCCAGTAGGGACAGGGCCTACGAGCAGTACTTC.

The chain joins TRBV19 to TRBJ2-5; D is undetermined. This CDR3 spans 12 amino acids. V lost 5 bases and J lost 0, with 4 bases in between. The germline gives CDR1 LNHDA, CDR2 SQIVND (reference sequence). CDR3 sequence: CASSQYQETQYF. The CDR3 region has the DNA TGTGCCAGTAGTCAGTACCAAGAGACCCAGTACTTC.

This chain joins TRBV30 and TRBJ1-4; D uncertain. V lost 1 base and J 3 bases, leaving 9 bases between the germline ends. In germline, CDR1 is GTSNPN, CDR2 SVGIG (reference sequence). This CDR3 is 14 amino acids long. The CDR3 sequence: CAWSGGEPNEKLFF. The CDR3 DNA reads as TGTGCCTGGAGTGGAGGAGAGCCTAATGAAAAACTGTTTTTT.

Concerning this clone itself: One end of the junction varies from germline; a read error may be responsible. The chain recombines TRBV7-9 with TRBJ2-2, with a possible D match to TRBD2 (6 bases). CDR1 and CDR2 (germline): SEHNR, FQNEAQ (reference sequence). There are 12 residues in the CDR3. The CDR3: CAWGENSGELFF. For the CDR3, the DNA is TGTGCATGGGGGGAGAACAGCGGGGAGCTGTTTTTT.

The V and J genes are TRBV5-1 and TRBJ2-5; D call uncertain. The CDR3 length is 14 residues. V dropped 0 bases and J dropped 0 bases, with 6 bases sitting between them. Germline V lookup: CDR1 SGHRS, CDR2 YFSETQ. The CDR3 sequence: CASSLGDNQETQYF. The CDR3, as DNA: TGCGCCAGCAGCTTGGGTGACAACCAAGAGACCCAGTACTTC. The whole variable domain, remainder taken from reference TRBV5-1 and TRBJ2-5, is KAGVTQTPRYLIKTRGQQVTLSCSPISGHRSVSWYQQTPGQGLQFLFEYFSETQRNKGNFPGRFSGRQFSNSRSEMNVSTLELGDSALYLCASSLGDNQETQYFGPGTRLLVL.

This clone was seen once. In DNA form, the CDR3 reads TGTGCCAGCAGCTTCGGCGGGCACTTTCTACAGTTCTTC. It translates to CASSFGGHFLQFF. The gene calls are TRBV5-6 and TRBJ2-1; weak D call: TRBD2 (5 bases). V lost 2 bases to trimming and J lost 13 bases, with 16 bases between them. The CDR3 runs to 13 residues. Germline V gives CDR1 SGHDT, CDR2 YYEEEE. Full variable domain (rest looked up from reference TRBV5-6 and TRBJ2-1): DAGVTQSPTHLIKTRGQQVTLRCSPKSGHDTVSWYQQALGQGPQFIFQYYEEEERQRGNFPDRFSGHQFPNYSSELNVNALLLGDSALYLCASSFGGHFLQFFGPGTRLTVL.

J is TRBJ2-1 and V is TRBV2; tentative D call: TRBD2 (6 bases). Per germline, CDR1 SNHLY and CDR2 FYNNEI. The ends were cut back, 11 bases at V and 7 bases at J, with 18 bases in the middle. The CDR3 length is 13 residues. The CDR3 DNA is TGTGCCTCGTCGGGGCGGGGCGTGAATGAGCAGTTCTTC. It is translated as CASSGRGVNEQFF. The full variable domain, with the rest looked up from reference TRBV2 and TRBJ2-1, is EPEVTQTPSHQVTQMGQEVILRCVPISNHLYFYWYRQILGQKVEFLVSFYNNEISEKSEIFDDQFSVERPDGSNFTLKIRSTKLEDSAMYFCASSGRGVNEQFFGPGTRLTVL.

The gene calls are TRBV29-1 and TRBJ1-1; perhaps TRBD1 as D (6 bases). Germline V gene lookup returns CDR1 SQVTM and CDR2 ANQGSEA. The V and J ends lost 3 bases and 6 bases respectively, with 11 bases between them. This CDR3 has 12 amino acids. The CDR3 protein is CSVDRGPSEAFF. CDR3 DNA sequence: TGCAGCGTTGACAGGGGCCCCTCTGAAGCTTTCTTT.

Here the CDR3 DNA reads TGTGCCAGCAGCTCTAGCGGGGGGCGACCCACAGATACGCAGTATTTT. Encoded protein: CASSSSGGRPTDTQYF. The V gene is TRBV5-6, the J gene TRBJ2-3; TRBD2 aligns across 11 bases. Trimming at V came to 3 bases and at J to 2 bases, leaving 5 bases not matched to a gene. The CDR3 is 16 residues long. CDR1 and CDR2 from the germline V gene are SGHDT and YYEEEE.

This clone came up a few times. This rearrangement joins TRBV11-2 to TRBJ1-2, with D unclear. The V end lost 1 base, the J end lost 8 bases, and 8 bases lay between the germline ends. This CDR3 has 12 residues. From germline, CDR1 is SGHAT and CDR2 FQNNGV. Here the CDR3 DNA reads TGTGCCAGCAGCTTAGCGGAGGAAGGCTACACCTTC. Residues: CASSLAEEGYTF.

This chain uses TRBV5-1 with TRBJ2-7; TRBD1 matches at 9 bases. CDR3 length equals 14 residues. Germline V lookup: CDR1 SGHRS, CDR2 YFSETQ. V gave up 7 bases and J gave up 5 bases; unmatched junction bases: 10. In DNA, the CDR3 is TGCGCCAGCGGCCGGGACAGGGTCCCCGACGAGCAGTACTTC. Translation gives CASGRDRVPDEQYF.

This rearrangement joins TRBV30 to TRBJ1-4; a weak D match, TRBD1 (5 bases). The CDR3 extends over 14 amino acids. Germline-derived CDR1 and CDR2 are GTSNPN and SVGIG (reference sequence). Trimming cost V 0 bases and J 4 bases, with 9 bases left between them. CDR3 nucleotides: TGTGCCTGGAGTGTTGGGGGAGGTAATGAAAAACTGTTTTTT. Protein product: CAWSVGGGNEKLFF.

The V gene is TRBV29-1, the J gene TRBJ2-1; maybe TRBD1 (5 bases). Germline CDR1 reads SQVTM; CDR2 reads ANQGSEA. The CDR3 has 13 residues. The V gene lost 4 bases and the J gene lost 4 bases, with 11 bases spanning the gap. As DNA, the CDR3 is TGCAGCGTTGCTGTGACAGATTACAATGAGCAGTTCTTC. It yields the protein CSVAVTDYNEQFF.

The chain carries TRBV4-1 and TRBJ1-2; 8 bases agree with TRBD1. The germline gives CDR1 MGHRA, CDR2 YSYEKL. The V and J ends lost 0 bases and 6 bases, in that order; junction bases with no gene match: 3. The CDR3 totals 14 residues. The CDR3 DNA reads as TGCGCCAGCAGCCAAGAATCAGGGGGCCATGGCTACACCTTC. Its translation: CASSQESGGHGYTF.

V is TRBV19 and J is TRBJ2-7, with 8 bases aligning to TRBD1. The CDR3 has 14 residues. Germline assignment: CDR1 LNHDA and CDR2 SQIVND (reference sequence). V was clipped by 5 bases and J by 4 bases; unmatched bases: 7. The CDR3 protein is CASSAGQGGYEQYF. CDR3 nucleotides: TGTGCCAGTAGTGCCGGACAGGGTGGATACGAGCAGTACTTC.

The chain joins TRBV5-1 to TRBJ2-1; 10 nucleotides line up with TRBD1. The V gene's germline CDR1 is SGHRS and CDR2 YFSETQ. CDR3 length: 15 residues. V trimming: 5 bases; J trimming: 6 bases; junction bases outside the gene matches: 8. In DNA, the CDR3 is TGCGCCAGCAGTTGGGCGGGACAGGGGTCCAATGAGCAGTTCTTC. Protein sequence: CASSWAGQGSNEQFF.

The V gene is TRBV4-1, the J gene TRBJ2-4; 10 positions agree with TRBD2. CDR1 and CDR2 (germline): MGHRA, YSYEKL. Trimming cost V 4 bases and J 0 bases; bases outside gene matches: 15. There are 20 residues in the CDR3. The CDR3 sequence: CASSPVELAGSSLAKNIQYF. DNA for the CDR3: TGCGCCAGCAGCCCCGTCGAACTAGCGGGGAGCTCACTAGCCAAAAACATTCAGTACTTC.

The J gene is TRBJ1-5, the V gene TRBV19; D unresolved. CDR1 and CDR2 (germline): LNHDA, SQIVND (reference sequence). The CDR3 covers 13 residues. Trimming pared 4 bases from V and 6 bases from J, leaving 10 bases between. Here the CDR3 reads CASSTDTAQPQHF. In DNA form, the CDR3 reads TGTGCCAGTAGTACCGATACTGCTCAGCCCCAGCATTTT.

The rearrangement joins TRBV7-9 to TRBJ1-2; D unclear. This CDR3 comprises 14 residues. Germline assignment: CDR1 SEHNR and CDR2 FQNEAQ (reference sequence). V dropped 2 bases and J dropped 4 bases, with 11 bases sitting between them. The CDR3 sequence: CASSLSSAIYGYTF. CDR3 nucleotides: TGTGCCAGCAGCTTATCCTCAGCGATCTATGGCTACACCTTC.

The table lists this clone with a count of one. The chain recombines TRBV7-8 with TRBJ1-4; the match to TRBD1 covers 9 bases. Trimming cost V 5 bases and J 8 bases; bases outside gene matches: 12. This CDR3 has 16 amino acids. Germline V CDR1 and CDR2: SGHVS, FQNEAQ. CDR3 sequence reads: CASSPPNRGRWEKLFF. As DNA, the CDR3 is TGTGCCAGCAGCCCGCCCAACAGGGGGCGCTGGGAAAAACTGTTTTTT.

The V gene is TRBV6-1, the J gene TRBJ1-3; D gene uncertain. V gave up 10 bases and J gave up 10 bases, with 11 bases separating them. The CDR3 is 10 amino acids. Per the germline V gene, CDR1 is MNHNS and CDR2 is SASEGT. CDR3 protein: CATASGTIYF. In nucleotides, the CDR3 is TGTGCCACCGCGAGCGGGACCATATATTTT.

This chain uses TRBV29-1 with TRBJ2-3; 8 positions match TRBD1. The CDR3 has 14 residues. V was pared by 3 bases and J by 6 bases, with 8 bases of the junction left unmatched. The germline gives CDR1 SQVTM, CDR2 ANQGSEA. In DNA form, the CDR3 reads TGCAGCGTTGAGCAGGGGGCGCCGGGCGATACGCAGTATTTT. Translation gives CSVEQGAPGDTQYF.

The CDR3 here is CASSAGYNQPQHF. DNA of the CDR3: TGTGCCAGCAGTGCGGGTTACAATCAGCCCCAGCATTTT. The chain employs TRBV25-1 and TRBJ1-5; no definite D call. The ends were cut back, 4 bases at V and 3 bases at J, with 7 bases in the middle. The length of the CDR3 is 13 residues. Germline V CDR1 and CDR2: MGHDK, SYGVNS.

V and J are TRBV6-1 and TRBJ1-1; 7 positions agree with TRBD1. Trimming removed 6 bases from V and 4 bases from J; junction bases left unmatched: 8. The CDR3 contains 14 residues. Per germline, CDR1 MNHNS and CDR2 SASEGT. This chain's CDR3 is CASSRQGRSTEAFF. The CDR3 coding sequence is TGTGCCAGCAGCCGACAGGGAAGGAGCACTGAAGCTTTCTTT.

The chain combines TRBV5-1 with TRBJ1-2; 10 bases match TRBD1. With V trimmed by 4 bases and J by 6 bases, 9 bases remained unmatched. The CDR3 sequence is 15 residues long. Germline V gene sequence: CDR1 SGHRS, CDR2 YFSETQ. CDR3 sequence (DNA): TGCGCCAGCAGCCCCTCCGGGGGACAGGGGCATGGCTACACCTTC. Translating gives CASSPSGGQGHGYTF.

The rearrangement joins TRBV5-1 to TRBJ1-2; TRBD1 is a possible D gene (6 bases). CDR3 size: 20 residues. V shed 6 bases and J shed 7 bases, with 37 bases lying between them. Germline V lookup: CDR1 SGHRS, CDR2 YFSETQ. In DNA, the CDR3 is TGCGCCAGCACCACCACTTTGGGCGCCCTCAGGGGCTTATCTGTTTCTGGCTACACCTTC. Amino acid sequence: CASTTTLGALRGLSVSGYTF.